This record concerns one T cell receptor beta chain sequence. The antigen is unknown. This CDR3 is built from 15 residues. Trimming took 5 bases from V and 4 from J; bases not matched to a gene: 6. Germline loops: CDR1 SGHVS, CDR2 FQNEAQ. This sample stems from a study of T cells after posttransplantation cyclophosphamide. Findings and limits, study-wide: Later blood repertoires were often dominated by clones from the donor CD8+ memory compartment. TRB clonality was highly associated with recipient CMV seropositivity and reactivation. Tissue-infiltrating T cells from skin or gut overlapped little with blood T cells.

Produced via immunoSEQ multiplex PCR; TCRdb's table is partial and in-frame only. The sample records around 16,000 clones, 90% to 95% being singletons. The naive gate required viable CD3+CD4+ or CD3+CD8+ cells with CCR7+CD45RA+CD45RO-CD95-CD27+CD28+ phenotype. Peripheral blood was collected from the related graft donor on the marrow donation day. This clonotype was sampled from a woman aged 50 to 65 in good health and a related stem cell transplant donor. The sample consisted of naive CD4+ T cells sorted from blood. The rearrangement joins TRBV7-8 to TRBJ2-3; 10 bases are a match to TRBD2. CDR3 region: CASSTLAGAADTQYF. CDR3 coding DNA: TGTGCCAGCAGCACCCTAGCGGGAGCGGCAGATACGCAGTATTTT.